In this sample, the clone carrying this T cell receptor (beta chain) turned up a few times. Its target is not known. Germline V gene lookup returns CDR1 SGHNT and CDR2 YYREEE (reference sequence). The CDR3 contains 14 residues. V was trimmed by 4 bases and J by 2 bases, leaving 13 bases between them. This entry is derived from a study of neurological immune-mediated disorders. TCRdb re-analysed the 5' RACE reads in MiXCR, keeping a single row per CDR3 protein. The profile covers under 30,000 distinct CDR3 sequences, with approximately 7% appearing a single time and about 4.5% taken by the ten largest. Findings and limits, study-wide: There were no CDR3 amino acid sequences shared by expanded clones across subjects, a result suggesting private repertoires in all groups.

This clonotype was sampled from a woman between 40 and 50 years old in good health. The chain joins TRBV5-4 to TRBJ2-7; tentative D call: TRBD1 (5 bases). Source material: PBMCs. CDR3 region: CASSRTQDPYEQYF. Written as DNA, the CDR3 is TGTGCCAGCAGCCGTACACAGGACCCCTACGAGCAGTACTTC.